This T cell receptor (beta chain) was obtained from a study of cytomegalovirus exposure and HLA in healthy donors. Study at large: A subsequent analysis reported that the 110 or so validation repertoires were produced on the same platform that had also been used for the 600 to 800 first-cohort repertoires.

The donors were part of the validation cohort, which consisted of more than 90 subjects and was separate from the first cohort of roughly 620 subjects. Germline loops: CDR1 LNHDA, CDR2 SQIVND (reference sequence). The length of the CDR3 is 14 residues. J was trimmed by 9 bases and V by 3 bases; bases with no gene match: 5. Some clones are missing from TCRdb's copy, which holds only in-frame ones; the method was immunoSEQ multiplex PCR. This sample carries tens of thousands of clones, roughly 94% of them seen once, and the ten largest clones take approximately 1.5%. The genes are TRBV19 and TRBJ2-1, with 10 bases fitting TRBD2. Sequenced input: PBMCs. The receptor comes from a man between 18 and 35 years old in good health and CMV-seropositive. DNA of the CDR3: TGTGCCAGTAGTATGACTAGCGGGTCTGCTGAGCAGTTCTTC. Translated, it gives CASSMTSGSAEQFF.